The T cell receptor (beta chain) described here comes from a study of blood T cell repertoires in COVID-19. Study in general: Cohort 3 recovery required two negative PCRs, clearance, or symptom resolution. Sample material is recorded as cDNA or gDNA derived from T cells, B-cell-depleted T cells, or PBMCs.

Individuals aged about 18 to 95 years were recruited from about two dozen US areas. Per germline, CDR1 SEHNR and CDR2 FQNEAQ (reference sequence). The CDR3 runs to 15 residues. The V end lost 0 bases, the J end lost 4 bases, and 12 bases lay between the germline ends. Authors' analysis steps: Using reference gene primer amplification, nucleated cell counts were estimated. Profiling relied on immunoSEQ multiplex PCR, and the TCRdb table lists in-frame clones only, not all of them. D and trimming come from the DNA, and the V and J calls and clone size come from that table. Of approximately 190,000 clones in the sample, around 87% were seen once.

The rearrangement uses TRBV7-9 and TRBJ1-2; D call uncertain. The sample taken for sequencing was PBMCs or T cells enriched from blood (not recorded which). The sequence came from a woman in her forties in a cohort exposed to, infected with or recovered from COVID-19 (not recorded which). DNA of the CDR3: TGTGCCAGCAGCTTAGCGCGTAGCCCCACCTATGGCTACACCTTC. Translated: CASSLARSPTYGYTF.